The clone carrying this TCR beta chain is labeled as medium-sized. Its target is unknown. TCRdb independently ran MiXCR on the 5' RACE reads; one entry per CDR3 protein. The sample has 17,000 or so distinct CDR3 sequences, 7% seen once; the top ten hold 20% to 25%. Specified time point: sample taken at primary tumor resection. No cells were sorted before sequencing. The whole RNA sequenced was extracted from tumor, nontumor lung or frozen PBMC. This specimen belongs to a study of spatial heterogeneity in lung cancer. Trimming left V 5 bases short and J 3 bases short, with 17 bases between. Germline CDR1 LGHNA, CDR2 YNFKEQ. This CDR3 is built from 15 residues. Study results and caveats: The number of expanded tumor alpha and beta chains correlated with mutation number.

This sequence joins TRBV4-2 and TRBJ2-7; D not resolved. The sample consisted of lung tumor tissue, taken at surgery. The sequence came from a female donor with early-stage non-small cell lung cancer. The CDR3 spells CASSEAAPAGYEQYF. In nucleotides, the CDR3 is TGTGCCAGCAGCGAAGCCGCTCCGGCCGGCTACGAGCAGTACTTC.